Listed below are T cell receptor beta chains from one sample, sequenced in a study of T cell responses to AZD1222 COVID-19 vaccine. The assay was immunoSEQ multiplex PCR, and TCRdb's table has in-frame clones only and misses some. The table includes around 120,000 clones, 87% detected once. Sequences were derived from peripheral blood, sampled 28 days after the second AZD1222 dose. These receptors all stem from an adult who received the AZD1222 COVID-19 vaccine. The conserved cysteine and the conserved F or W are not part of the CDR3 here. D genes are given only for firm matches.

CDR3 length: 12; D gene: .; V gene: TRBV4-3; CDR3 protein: ASSQVTTGGGYT
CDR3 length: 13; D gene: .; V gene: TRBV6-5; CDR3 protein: ASSPLGRVGNTIY
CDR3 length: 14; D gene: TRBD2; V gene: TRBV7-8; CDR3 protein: ASSLVASGLNNEQF
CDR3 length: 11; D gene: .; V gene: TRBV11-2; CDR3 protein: ASSSTAAHEQY
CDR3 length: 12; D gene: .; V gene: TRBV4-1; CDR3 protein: ASSQFGSGNTIY
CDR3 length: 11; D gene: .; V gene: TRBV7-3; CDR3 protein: ARGIGREETQY
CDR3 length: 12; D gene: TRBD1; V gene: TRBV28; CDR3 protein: ASRLRQGADGYT
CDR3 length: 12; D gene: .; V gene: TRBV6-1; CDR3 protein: ASSEGERNYGYT
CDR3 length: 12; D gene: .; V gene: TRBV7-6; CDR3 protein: ASSNSPGSYEQY
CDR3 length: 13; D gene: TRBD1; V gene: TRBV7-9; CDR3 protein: ASSPGSGTEYEQY
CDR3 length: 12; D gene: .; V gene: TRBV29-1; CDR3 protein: SVEDRRVNTEAF
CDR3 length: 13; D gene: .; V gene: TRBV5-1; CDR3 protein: ASSLGPAYKETQY
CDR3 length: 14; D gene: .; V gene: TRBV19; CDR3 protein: ASSISGGFSNQPQH
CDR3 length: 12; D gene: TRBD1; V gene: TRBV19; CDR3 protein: ASRDREGLYGYT
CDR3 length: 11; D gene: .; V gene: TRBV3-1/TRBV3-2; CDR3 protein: ASSQFVTGELF
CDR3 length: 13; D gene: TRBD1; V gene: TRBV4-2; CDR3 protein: ASSQEGTGGFEQY
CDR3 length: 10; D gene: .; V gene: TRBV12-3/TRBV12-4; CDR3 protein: ASSFAGPRLF
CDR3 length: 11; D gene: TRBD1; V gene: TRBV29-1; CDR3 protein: SVGQGGDQPQH
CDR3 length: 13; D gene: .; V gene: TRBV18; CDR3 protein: ASSPTRNSYTEAF
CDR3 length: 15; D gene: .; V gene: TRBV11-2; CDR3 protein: ASRPTPGQEGLEGQF
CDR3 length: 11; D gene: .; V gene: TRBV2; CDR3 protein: ASRLDGSYEQY
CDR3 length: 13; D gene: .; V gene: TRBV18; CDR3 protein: ASSPRRETNTEAF
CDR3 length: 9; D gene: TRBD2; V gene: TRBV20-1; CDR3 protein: SARRGSEQY
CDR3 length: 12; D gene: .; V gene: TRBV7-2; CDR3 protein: ASSSRGLGTEAF
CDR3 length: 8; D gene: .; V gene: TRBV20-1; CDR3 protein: SASGGSYT
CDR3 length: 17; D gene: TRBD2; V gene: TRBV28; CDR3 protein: ASSLPWTRSFSSYNEQF
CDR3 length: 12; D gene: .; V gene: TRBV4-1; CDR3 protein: ASSQPTVNTEAF
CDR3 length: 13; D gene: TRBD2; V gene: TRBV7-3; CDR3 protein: ASSPTSGGTGELF
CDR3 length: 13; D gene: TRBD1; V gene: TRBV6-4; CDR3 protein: ASSPGTGTYNEQF
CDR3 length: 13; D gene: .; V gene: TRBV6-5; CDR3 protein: ASSYTTGSDQPQH
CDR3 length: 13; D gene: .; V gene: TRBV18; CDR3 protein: ASSPAGRSMAEAF
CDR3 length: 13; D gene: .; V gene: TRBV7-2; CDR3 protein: ASSGARGGSTEAF
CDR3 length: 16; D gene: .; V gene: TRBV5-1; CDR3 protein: ASSSFPGSKASTDTQY
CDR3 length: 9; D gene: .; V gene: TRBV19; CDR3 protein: ASTNTGELF
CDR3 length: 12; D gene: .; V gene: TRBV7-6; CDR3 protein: ASSLQGRNTEAF
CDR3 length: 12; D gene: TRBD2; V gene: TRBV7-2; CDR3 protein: ASSLRGGPNEQY
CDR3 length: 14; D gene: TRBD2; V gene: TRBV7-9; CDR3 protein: ASSLTLAGGPETQY
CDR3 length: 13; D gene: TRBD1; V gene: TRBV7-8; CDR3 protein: ASSRRTGYNQPQH
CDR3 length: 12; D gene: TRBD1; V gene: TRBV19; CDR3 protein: ASSLQGVAETQY